This T cell receptor beta chain derives from a study of spatial heterogeneity in lung cancer. The library protocol tagged each TCR cDNA with a unique molecular identifier. TCRdb reprocessed the 5' RACE reads with MiXCR, giving one entry per CDR3 protein. The sample records approximately 44,000 distinct CDR3 sequences, approximately 14% being singletons. This sample's time point: sample taken at primary tumor resection. No cell sorting; template was whole RNA from tumor, lung tissue or PBMC. The ends were cut back, 5 bases at V and 3 bases at J, with 17 bases in the middle. In germline, CDR1 is MDHEN, CDR2 SYDVKM. The length of the CDR3 is 15 residues.

This sequence originates from a male donor with early-stage non-small cell lung cancer. This chain joins TRBV28 and TRBJ2-7; weak D call: TRBD2 (6 bases). The sample here was PBMCs, taken at surgery. CDR3 sequence: CASSEQGRENYEQYF. CDR3 in DNA: TGTGCCAGCAGTGAGCAGGGTCGGGAGAACTACGAGCAGTACTTC.